The rows below give T cell receptor beta chains drawn from one sample of a study of beta chain features in type 1 diabetes. The data were produced by immunoSEQ multiplex PCR, yet TCRdb's version contains in-frame clones alone and is incomplete. The repertoire consists of some 60,000 clones, with 59% occurring once and the leading ten covering roughly 2%. Sequenced material: Tregs from blood. These receptors all come from a woman in her late teens or twenties in good health. The CDR3 runs from the conserved cysteine through the conserved F or W. Each record gives: clone size, J gene, D gene, V gene, CDR3 DNA, CDR3 protein. A D gene is named only where the DNA matches it firmly. Clone sizes are given selectively: once, few, many, or a class where the clone is expanded.

>few|TRBJ1-1|-|TRBV10-3
TGTGCCATCGGGAGGGATTTAAGGACTGAAGCTTTCTTT
CAIGRDLRTEAFF
>-|TRBJ2-1|TRBD2|TRBV4-1
TGCGCCAGCAGCCAAGATCCTAGCGGGGGGGCCCGGGAGCAGTTCTTC
CASSQDPSGGAREQFF
>-|TRBJ2-2|TRBD1|TRBV5-6
TGTGCCAGCAGCGGGGACAGGGCCTTCACCGGGGAGCTGTTTTTT
CASSGDRAFTGELFF
>few|TRBJ1-5|-|TRBV5-1
TGCGCCAGCAGCATACAGGGCAATCAGCCCCAGCATTTT
CASSIQGNQPQHF
>few|TRBJ2-5|TRBD2|TRBV5-1
TGCGCCAGCAGCCGAGCCGGGACTAGCGGGGGGAAGACCCAGTACTTC
CASSRAGTSGGKTQYF
>-|TRBJ1-2|-|TRBV29-1
TGCAGCGTTGGTCGAGGGGGCTATGGCTACACCTTC
CSVGRGGYGYTF
>-|TRBJ2-3|TRBD2|TRBV9
TGTGCCAGCAGCGAAGGATTGACTAGCCTTAGCACAGATACGCAGTATTTT
CASSEGLTSLSTDTQYF
>-|TRBJ2-7|-|TRBV7-9
TGTGCCAGCAACCATAGGGGGGCAGGGGGCGAGCAGTACTTC
CASNHRGAGGEQYF
>-|TRBJ2-1|TRBD2|TRBV4-2
TGTGCCAGCAGCCATGGACCGGGACTAGCGGGAGTATCTCGGTTCTTC
CASSHGPGLAGVSRFF
>-|TRBJ2-2|-|TRBV25-1
TGTGCCAGCAGTGACTTTAACACCGGGGAGCTGTTTTTT
CASSDFNTGELFF
>-|TRBJ2-1|-|TRBV14
TGTGCCAGCAGCCAAGATAGAGGAACGGCCCTCTACAATGAGCAGTTCTTC
CASSQDRGTALYNEQFF
>-|TRBJ2-2|TRBD1|TRBV11-3
TGTGCCAGCAGCTCTATATTAACAGGGGGCGCGCACACCGGGGAGCTGTTTTTT
CASSSILTGGAHTGELFF
>-|TRBJ2-3|TRBD1|TRBV18
TGTGCCAGCTCACCAATCGCAGGGGGCGCAGCAGATACGCAGTATTTT
CASSPIAGGAADTQYF
>-|TRBJ2-7|-|TRBV7-2
TGTGCCAGCAGCCCCCCCTCCGCCTACGAGCAGTACTTC
CASSPPSAYEQYF
>-|TRBJ1-5|-|TRBV19
TGTGCCAGTAGTATAGTGGGGGCGATTAGCAATCAGCCCCAGCATTTT
CASSIVGAISNQPQHF
>-|TRBJ1-4|-|TRBV5-1
TGCGCCAGCAGCCGCGGGGGGGGAAATGAAAAACTGTTTTTT
CASSRGGGNEKLFF
>-|TRBJ1-2|-|TRBV4-3
TGCGCCAGCAGCCAATCATTCGACCTAGGCTTATATGGCTACACCTTC
CASSQSFDLGLYGYTF
>-|TRBJ1-2|-|TRBV6-1
TGTGCCAGCAGTCACAGGGTGGGTAACTATGGCTACACCTTC
CASSHRVGNYGYTF
>few|TRBJ2-3|-|TRBV10-2
TGCGCCAGCAGTGGGGTACTAGCCCGCACAGATACGCAGTATTTT
CASSGVLARTDTQYF
>few|TRBJ1-6|TRBD1|TRBV10-3
TGTGCCATCAGTGTACAGGGGCCGAATTATTCACCCCTCCACTTT
CAISVQGPNYSPLHF
>-|TRBJ1-4|TRBD1|TRBV4-1
TGCGCCAGCCGAAGACAGGGGGCAGGTGGTGAAAAACTGTTTTTT
CASRRQGAGGEKLFF
>-|TRBJ1-1|-|TRBV7-9
TGTGCCAGCAGCTTAGCGAACCAGGGGAACACTGAAGCTTTCTTT
CASSLANQGNTEAFF
>-|TRBJ1-1|-|TRBV7-6
TGTGCCAGCAGCTTAGGCACCGGGGTGAACACTGAAGCTTTCTTT
CASSLGTGVNTEAFF
>-|TRBJ2-3|TRBD2|TRBV6-1
TGTGCCAGCAGTCCTCTAGCGGGGGGGCCAGATACGCAGTATTTT
CASSPLAGGPDTQYF
>few|TRBJ2-2|-|TRBV7-2
TGTGCCAGCAACAGTTACGGGGGGCCGGGGACCGGGGAGCTGTTTTTT
CASNSYGGPGTGELFF
>-|TRBJ1-1|TRBD1|TRBV2
TGTGCCAGCAGCGGTTACCGGGACAGGGGAACTGAAGCTTTCTTT
CASSGYRDRGTEAFF
>-|TRBJ2-2|-|TRBV9
TGTGCCAGCAGCACCCTTTACAGCACTCTAAGCACCGGGGAGCTGTTTTTT
CASSTLYSTLSTGELFF
>few|TRBJ1-1|-|TRBV6-6
TGTGCCAGCAGTTCACAGTCTAACACTGAAGCTTTCTTT
CASSSQSNTEAFF
>few|TRBJ2-2|TRBD1|TRBV18
TGTGCCAGCTCTCCTGACAGGGCCGGCGGGGAGCTGTTTTTT
CASSPDRAGGELFF
>few|TRBJ1-1|-|TRBV30
TGTGCCTGGAGTGTAGTGGGTGCAGCGGCGAACACTGAAGCTTTCTTT
CAWSVVGAAANTEAFF
>-|TRBJ2-7|-|TRBV5-1
TGCGCCAGCAGCGAACAGGGCGAGGGGTACGAGCAGTACTTC
CASSEQGEGYEQYF
>-|TRBJ2-3|TRBD2|TRBV15
TGTGCCACCAGCAGGGTGGTGAGCGGGGGGGCAACAGATACGCAGTATTTT
CATSRVVSGGATDTQYF
>-|TRBJ1-6|-|TRBV18
TGTGCCAGCTCACCGAACGCGGTGACAGTTACCAATAATTCACCCCTCCACTTT
CASSPNAVTVTNNSPLHF